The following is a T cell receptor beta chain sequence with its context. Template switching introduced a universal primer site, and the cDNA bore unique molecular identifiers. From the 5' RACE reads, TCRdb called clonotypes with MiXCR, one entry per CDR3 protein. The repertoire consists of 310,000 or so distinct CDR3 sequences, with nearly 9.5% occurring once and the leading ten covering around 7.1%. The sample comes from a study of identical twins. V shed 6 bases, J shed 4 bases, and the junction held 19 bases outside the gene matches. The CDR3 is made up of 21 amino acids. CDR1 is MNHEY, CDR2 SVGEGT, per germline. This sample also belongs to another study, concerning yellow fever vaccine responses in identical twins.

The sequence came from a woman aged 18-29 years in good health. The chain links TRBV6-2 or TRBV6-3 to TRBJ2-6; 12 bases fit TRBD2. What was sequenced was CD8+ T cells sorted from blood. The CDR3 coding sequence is TGTGCCAGCAGCCGACTAGCGGGGGCCGTTTTTGATATATTGGGGGCCAACGTCCTGACTTTC. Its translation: CASSRLAGAVFDILGANVLTF.